There are many counts of the clone carrying this TCR beta chain. Its antigen is currently unknown. These data belong to a study of T cell repertoires in cytomegalovirus infection. Background on the study: The public TCR beta signatures pointed to both CMV infection and matching HLA type. General observations from the study: The cumulative frequency of public TCR beta families identified carriers of CMV plus the relevant HLA. HLA-C-restricted, CMV-specific TCR beta clonotypes were dominant ex vivo.

TCRdb re-called the reads with MiXCR, one entry per CDR3 protein. The sample has around 250,000 distinct CDR3 sequences, 15% to 20% seen once. V dropped 4 bases and J dropped 0 bases, with 13 bases sitting between them. The CDR3 is 15 amino acids. Germline values: CDR1 MNHNS, CDR2 SASEGT. The sequence was obtained from a human donor in good health (CMV status not recorded). Some clones in this sample may be carry-over from other donors' samples. Sequenced: CD8+ T cells from PBMCs. The chain joins TRBV6-1 to TRBJ2-7, with D possibly matching TRBD2 (5 bases). The CDR3 coding sequence is TGTGCCAGCAGTGCGGACTCGGGTTCCTCCTACGAGCAGTACTTC. Its translation is CASSADSGSSYEQYF.